Listed here is a single T cell receptor (beta chain). The data belong to a study of technical replicates of blood from four donors. V lost 0 bases to trimming and J lost 0 bases, with 3 bases between them. The germline CDR1 and CDR2 sequences are SGHRS and YFSETQ. CDR3 length: 13 residues. Sequencing used immunoSEQ multiplex PCR; TCRdb keeps in-frame clones, though not all of them. The repertoire has nearly 70,000 clones, roughly nine tenths of them found once; the top ten carry approximately 4.8%. This clonotype was sampled from a human donor in good health. Some clones in this sample may be carry-over from other donors' samples. The sample comprised PBMCs. V is TRBV5-1 and J is TRBJ1-1; D gene ambiguous. Written as DNA, the CDR3 is TGCGCCAGCAGCTTGGTCGTGAACACTGAAGCTTTCTTT. As protein: CASSLVVNTEAFF.